Each of the 30 T cell receptor beta chains below was sequenced from the same sample in a study of cytomegalovirus exposure and HLA in healthy donors. PCR was performed using 60 Vbeta and 13 Jbeta primers. The table came from immunoSEQ multiplex PCR; TCRdb's copy has only in-frame clones and leaves some out. This sample carries roughly 150,000 clones, approximately 81% of them seen once, and the ten largest clones take 1%. The sequencing input was PBMCs. These receptors originate from a boy aged 2 to 9 in good health and CMV-seronegative.

V usage is TRBV20-1 and J usage is TRBJ2-5, with D uncertain. The germline gives CDR1 DFQATT, CDR2 SNEGSKA (reference sequence). CDR3 length: 11 amino acids. The V gene lost 0 bases and the J gene lost 5 bases, with 4 bases spanning the gap. The CDR3 loop reads CSARDMETQYF. CDR3 nucleotides: TGCAGTGCTAGAGATATGGAGACCCAGTACTTC.

The chain uses TRBV28 and TRBJ2-7, with TRBD2 as a possible D gene (7 bases). Between the trimmed V and J ends, which lost 6 bases and 5 bases, there was a span of 14 bases. The CDR3 length is 13 residues. Germline V CDR1 and CDR2: MDHEN, SYDVKM. DNA for the CDR3: TGTGCCAGCAGCCGGAGGGGGGGGGACGAGCAGTACTTC. Translating gives CASSRRGGDEQYF.

The chain combines TRBV5-4 with TRBJ2-7, with TRBD1 matching 7 bases. This CDR3 comprises 14 residues. The V gene end was trimmed by 4 bases and the J gene end by 5 bases; junction bases not matched to a gene: 9. Germline V CDR1 and CDR2: SGHNT, YYREEE (reference sequence). The CDR3: CASSTRDSEHEQYV. CDR3 coding DNA: TGTGCCAGCAGCACCCGGGACAGCGAACACGAGCAGTACGTC.

The rearrangement links TRBV28 to TRBJ2-3; 11 nucleotides line up with TRBD2. V lost 7 bases and J lost 4; bases outside the gene matches: 4. This CDR3 region has 14 residues. Germline V lookup: CDR1 MDHEN, CDR2 SYDVKM. CDR3 sequence: CASTLAGGPDTQYF. The CDR3, as DNA: TGTGCCAGCACCCTAGCGGGAGGACCAGATACGCAGTATTTT.

V usage is TRBV6-4 and J usage is TRBJ2-2, with D maybe TRBD1 (6 bases). Germline values: CDR1 MRHNA, CDR2 SNTAGT. Trimming left V 7 bases short and J 4 bases short, with 13 bases between. The CDR3 spans 14 residues. DNA for the CDR3: TGTGCCAGCAAGGACAGTTTACGCACCGGGGAGCTGTTTTTT. Its translation: CASKDSLRTGELFF.

The V call is TRBV7-9, the J call TRBJ2-1; 11 bases align to TRBD2. Germline CDR1 and CDR2: SEHNR and FQNEAQ (reference sequence). This CDR3 has 16 residues. The V and J ends lost 5 bases and 8 bases, in that order; junction bases with no gene match: 11. The CDR3 coding sequence is TGTGCCAGCAGCCCTATGACTAGCGGGAACGGGGATGAGCAGTTCTTC. Amino acids: CASSPMTSGNGDEQFF.

The gene calls are TRBV10-3 and TRBJ2-3, with 10 bases that match TRBD2. With 11 bases clipped from V and 1 base from J, the junction kept 6 bases outside the gene matches. The CDR3 runs to 14 residues. CDR1 and CDR2 (germline): ENHRY, SYGVKD. CDR3 DNA: TGTGCCGCCTCTCTAGCGGGGGGCACAGATACGCAGTATTTT. As protein: CAASLAGGTDTQYF.

The chain employs TRBV6-5 and TRBJ2-6; perhaps TRBD2 as D (5 bases). This CDR3 comprises 16 residues. CDR1 and CDR2 (germline): MNHEY, SVGAGI. Trimming took off 4 bases at V and 2 bases at J, with 12 bases between the two ends. This CDR3 is CASSSRPEAGANVLTF. The DNA of the CDR3 is TGTGCCAGCAGTTCGCGACCGGAGGCTGGGGCCAACGTCCTGACTTTC.

The V call is TRBV7-9, the J call TRBJ2-3, with 8 bases lining up with TRBD2. Germline-derived CDR1 and CDR2 are SEHNR and FQNEAQ (reference sequence). V gave up 6 bases and J gave up 2 bases; unmatched junction bases: 4. There are 14 residues in the CDR3. In nucleotides, the CDR3 is TGTGCCAGCAGTGTAGCGGGGAACACAGATACGCAGTATTTT. It yields the protein CASSVAGNTDTQYF.

The rearrangement joins TRBV27 to TRBJ2-3, with TRBD2 matching over 11 bases. Germline V CDR1 and CDR2: MNHEY, SMNVEV (reference sequence). The CDR3 has 19 amino acids. V dropped 0 bases and J dropped 3; count of bases not matched to a gene: 11. The chain's CDR3 is CASSLSWPGLAEETDTQYF. CDR3 nucleotides: TGTGCCAGCAGTTTATCCTGGCCGGGACTAGCGGAGGAGACAGATACGCAGTATTTT.

The chain carries TRBV4-2 and TRBJ2-7, with D tentatively TRBD2 (6 bases). The CDR3 sequence is 13 residues long. The germline CDR1 and CDR2 sequences are LGHNA and YNFKEQ. Trimming removed 1 base at V and 6 bases at J, with 10 bases between. CDR3 nucleotide sequence: TGTGCCAGCAGCCAAGGGACTACAGGCGAGCAGTACTTC. The encoded protein is CASSQGTTGEQYF.

The V gene is TRBV6-6, the J gene TRBJ2-3; D remains ambiguous. V was trimmed by 2 bases and J by 4 bases, leaving 7 bases between them. The CDR3 has 13 amino acids. Germline CDR1 reads MNHNY; CDR2 reads SVGAGI (reference sequence). The CDR3 spells CASSYGGPDTQYF. Written as DNA, the CDR3 is TGTGCCAGCAGTTACGGTGGCCCAGATACGCAGTATTTT.

The chain is built from TRBV27 and TRBJ1-5; TRBD1 matches at 8 bases. This CDR3 is 16 amino acids long. V lost 5 bases to trimming and J lost 2 bases; unmatched junction nucleotides: 8. CDR1 is MNHEY and CDR2 is SMNVEV in the germline V gene (reference sequence). CDR3 DNA: TGTGCCAGCAGTCCCTGGACAGGGATGGGCAATCAGCCCCAGCATTTT. This sequence encodes CASSPWTGMGNQPQHF.

The V gene is TRBV9, the J gene TRBJ2-5; no clear D. The CDR3 is made up of 11 amino acids. Deletions cut 7 bases from V and 2 bases from J, with 6 bases between. From germline, CDR1 is SGDLS and CDR2 YYNGEE. The CDR3 loop reads CASGRQETQYF. CDR3 nucleotides: TGTGCCAGCGGCCGTCAAGAGACCCAGTACTTC. The whole variable domain, filled in from reference TRBV9 and TRBJ2-5, reads DSGVTQTPKHLITATGQRVTLRCSPRSGDLSVYWYQQSLDQGLQFLIQYYNGEERAKGNILERFSAQQFPDLHSELNLSSLELGDSALYFCASGRQETQYFGPGTRLLVL.

The genes are TRBV2 and TRBJ1-5; tentative D call: TRBD1 (5 bases). Trimming took 6 bases from V and 0 from J, leaving 12 bases between them. Germline V gene sequence: CDR1 SNHLY, CDR2 FYNNEI. The CDR3 contains 15 residues. CDR3 region: CASSLQALSNQPQHF. The DNA of the CDR3 is TGTGCCAGCAGCCTACAGGCCCTTAGCAATCAGCCCCAGCATTTT.

The genes are TRBV7-9 and TRBJ2-7; 9 bases fit TRBD1. This CDR3 has 14 amino acids. Germline values: CDR1 SEHNR, CDR2 FQNEAQ (reference sequence). The ends lost 3 bases at V and 5 bases at J; junction bases unmatched: 5. The CDR3 nucleotides are TGTGCCAGCAGCTTTCAGGGACAGGGCGACGAGCAGTACTTC. This encodes CASSFQGQGDEQYF.

The V call is TRBV4-1, the J call TRBJ2-1, with a possible D match to TRBD2 (5 bases). Trimming removed 0 bases from V and 0 bases from J, with 9 bases in between. This CDR3 comprises 16 residues. The germline V gene encodes CDR1 MGHRA and CDR2 YSYEKL. CDR3 nucleotides: TGCGCCAGCAGCCAAGATCCGGCGGGCTCCTACAATGAGCAGTTCTTC. As protein: CASSQDPAGSYNEQFF.

A single count supports this clone. The CDR3 protein is CATQGEGSYNEQFF. The CDR3 DNA reads TGCGCCACCCAAGGGGAAGGCTCCTACAATGAGCAGTTCTTC. The chain employs TRBV10-2 and TRBJ2-1; TRBD1 is a possible D gene (5 bases). Germline lookup yields CDR1 WSHSY and CDR2 SAAADI. The CDR3 sequence is 14 residues long. Trimming left V 10 bases short and J 0 bases short, with 13 bases between.

This clone was found a few times. The chain couples TRBV5-6 to TRBJ2-5, with D uncertain. Trimming removed 5 bases from V and 2 bases from J, with 10 bases in between. Germline V gene sequence: CDR1 SGHDT, CDR2 YYEEEE. The CDR3 is made up of 13 amino acids. CDR3 residues: CASSRPGQETQYF. The CDR3 DNA reads TGTGCCAGCAGTCGCCCCGGGCAAGAGACCCAGTACTTC.

CDR3 bases: TGCGCCAGCAGCTCGGGACAGGCCGGGGAGCTGTTTTTT. Amino acid sequence: CASSSGQAGELFF. The chain has TRBV5-1 and TRBJ2-2, with 8 positions matching TRBD1. The ends lost 3 bases at V and 6 bases at J; junction bases unmatched: 1. CDR3 size: 13 residues. The germline CDR1 and CDR2 sequences are SGHRS and YFSETQ. Full variable domain (missing parts from reference TRBV5-1 and TRBJ2-2): KAGVTQTPRYLIKTRGQQVTLSCSPISGHRSVSWYQQTPGQGLQFLFEYFSETQRNKGNFPGRFSGRQFSNSRSEMNVSTLELGDSALYLCASSSGQAGELFFGEGSRLTVL.

The chain combines TRBV2 with TRBJ1-1, with D maybe TRBD1 (6 bases). Trimming stripped 5 bases from V and 7 bases from J, with 14 bases between. Germline V gene lookup returns CDR1 SNHLY and CDR2 FYNNEI. The CDR3 loop spans 13 amino acids. This CDR3 is CASSNSRQDEAFF. Here the CDR3 DNA reads TGTGCCAGCAGTAATTCACGACAGGATGAAGCTTTCTTT.

The rearrangement uses TRBV29-1 and TRBJ2-1; possibly TRBD1 for D (6 bases). The CDR3 has 14 amino acids. Trimming left V 4 bases short and J 0 bases short, with 10 bases between. Germline V gene data show CDR1 as SQVTM and CDR2 as ANQGSEA. CDR3 loop: CSVAGQSSYNEQFF. For the CDR3, the DNA is TGCAGCGTTGCAGGACAGAGCTCCTACAATGAGCAGTTCTTC.

The CDR3 loop reads CASSTRSGNTIYF. The CDR3 DNA sequence: TGTGCCAGCAGCACCAGATCTGGAAACACCATATATTTT. The V and J genes are TRBV7-2 and TRBJ1-3; no firm D call. The CDR3 has 13 residues. Deletions cut 5 bases from V and 1 base from J, with 6 bases between. Germline V gene sequence: CDR1 SGHTA, CDR2 FQGNSA. The complete variable domain, with remaining parts taken from reference TRBV7-2 and TRBJ1-3, reads GAGVSQSPSNKVTEKGKDVELRCDPISGHTALYWYRQSLGQGLEFLIYFQGNSAPDKSGLPSDRFSAERTGGSVSTLTIQRTQQEDSAVYLCASSTRSGNTIYFGEGSWLTVV.

The rearrangement joins TRBV6-5 to TRBJ1-1, with unresolved D. Between the trimmed V and J ends, which lost 4 bases and 4 bases, there was a span of 19 bases. The CDR3 runs to 16 residues. Germline V gene data show CDR1 as MNHEY and CDR2 as SVGAGI. The CDR3 sequence: CASSFYSGGSGTEAFF. CDR3 in DNA: TGTGCCAGCAGTTTTTATAGTGGAGGTTCGGGCACTGAAGCTTTCTTT.

The chain is built from TRBV28 and TRBJ1-5; 9 bases match TRBD1. After removal of 4 bases from V and 2 bases from J, the junction contained 6 bases not matched to a gene. Germline V lookup: CDR1 MDHEN, CDR2 SYDVKM. The CDR3 totals 16 residues. Here the CDR3 DNA reads TGTGCCAGCAGTTCCTGGACAGGGGTGGGCAATCAGCCCCAGCATTTT. Amino acids: CASSSWTGVGNQPQHF.

The V gene is TRBV19, the J gene TRBJ2-7; the match to TRBD2 covers 7 bases. With 5 bases clipped from V and 1 base from J, the junction kept 11 bases outside the gene matches. CDR1 and CDR2 from the germline V gene are LNHDA and SQIVND (reference sequence). The CDR3 is 16 amino acids. The CDR3 DNA sequence: TGTGCCAGTAGTCCCCAGGTTCGCGGGAGTTCCTACGAGCAGTACTTC. It translates to CASSPQVRGSSYEQYF. The full variable domain, its missing parts supplied by reference TRBV19 and TRBJ2-7, is DGGITQSPKYLFRKEGQNVTLSCEQNLNHDAMYWYRQDPGQGLRLIYYSQIVNDFQKGDIAEGYSVSREKKESFPLTVTSAQKNPTAFYLCASSPQVRGSSYEQYFGPGTRLTVT.

This chain links TRBV5-4 with TRBJ1-2, with a weak D call TRBD1 (6 bases). The CDR3 length is 13 residues. CDR1 SGHNT and CDR2 YYREEE come from the germline V gene (reference sequence). Trimming shortened V by 4 bases and J by 6 bases, and 13 bases separated the two germline ends. CDR3 in DNA: TGTGCCAGCAGCCTCCTAGGGGGTAATGGCTACACCTTC. Amino acid sequence: CASSLLGGNGYTF.

The chain is built from TRBV5-4 and TRBJ2-1; a weak D match, TRBD1 (5 bases). The CDR3 is 13 residues long. The V gene lost 4 bases and the J gene lost 4 bases, with 9 bases spanning the gap. Germline CDR1 reads SGHNT; CDR2 reads YYREEE (reference sequence). The CDR3 sequence is CASSGAGYNEQFF. CDR3 sequence (DNA): TGTGCCAGCAGCGGCGCAGGGTACAATGAGCAGTTCTTC.

To note about this clone: A junction boundary mismatches the germline segment, possibly from a read error. This CDR3 is CASGEAVGSDEQFF. CDR3 DNA sequence: TGTGCCAGCGGTGAAGCGGTAGGGAGCGATGAGCAGTTCTTC. V usage is TRBV6-1 and J usage is TRBJ2-1, with a weak D call TRBD2 (5 bases). The CDR3 runs 14 residues. Germline assignment: CDR1 MNHNS and CDR2 SASEGT.

The chain employs TRBV4-1 and TRBJ2-5, with 12 nucleotides matching TRBD2. The germline V gene has CDR1 MGHRA and CDR2 YSYEKL. This CDR3 spans 14 amino acids. The trim removed 2 bases at V and 9 bases at J, leaving 4 bases unmatched. CDR3 region: CASSQLAGGEAQYF. The CDR3 DNA follows: TGCGCCAGCAGCCAACTAGCGGGAGGGGAAGCCCAGTACTTC.